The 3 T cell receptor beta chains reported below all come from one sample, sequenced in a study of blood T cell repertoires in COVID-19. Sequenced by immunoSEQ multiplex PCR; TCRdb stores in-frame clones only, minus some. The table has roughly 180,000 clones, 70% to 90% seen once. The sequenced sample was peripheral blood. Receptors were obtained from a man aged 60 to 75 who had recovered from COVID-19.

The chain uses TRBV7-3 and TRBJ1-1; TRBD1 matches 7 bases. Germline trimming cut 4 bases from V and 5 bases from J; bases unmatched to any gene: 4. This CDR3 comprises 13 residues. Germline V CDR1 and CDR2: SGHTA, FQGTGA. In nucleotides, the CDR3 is TGTGCCAGCAGCTCTGGGACAGTGACTGAAGCTTTCTTT. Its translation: CASSSGTVTEAFF.

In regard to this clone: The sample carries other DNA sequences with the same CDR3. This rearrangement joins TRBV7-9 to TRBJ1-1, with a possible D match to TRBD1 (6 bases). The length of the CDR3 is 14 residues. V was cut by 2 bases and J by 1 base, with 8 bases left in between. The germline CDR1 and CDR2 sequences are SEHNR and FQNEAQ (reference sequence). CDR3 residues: CASSLQGSNTEAFF. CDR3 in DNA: TGTGCCAGCAGCTTACAGGGGTCGAACACTGAAGCTTTCTTT.

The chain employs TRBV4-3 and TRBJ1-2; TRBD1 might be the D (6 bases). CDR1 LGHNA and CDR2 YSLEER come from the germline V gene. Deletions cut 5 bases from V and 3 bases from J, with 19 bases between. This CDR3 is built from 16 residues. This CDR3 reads CASSAGVKTRDYGYTF. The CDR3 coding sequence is TGCGCCAGCAGCGCAGGGGTCAAAACTAGAGACTATGGCTACACCTTC.